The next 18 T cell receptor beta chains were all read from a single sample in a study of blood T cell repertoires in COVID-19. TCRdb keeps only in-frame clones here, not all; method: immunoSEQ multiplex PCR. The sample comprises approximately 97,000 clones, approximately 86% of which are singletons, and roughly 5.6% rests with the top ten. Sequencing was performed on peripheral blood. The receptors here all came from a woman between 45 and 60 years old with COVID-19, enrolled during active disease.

CDR3 sequence: CASSLVRSSYEQYF. The CDR3 DNA follows: TGTGCCAGCAGCTTAGTTAGAAGCTCCTACGAGCAGTACTTC. This rearrangement joins TRBV7-2 to TRBJ2-7; D unclear. The CDR3 consists of 14 residues. The germline V and J ends were trimmed by 1 base and 0 bases, with 7 bases remaining between them. Germline CDR1 is SGHTA and CDR2 is FQGNSA. Variable domain in full (rest from reference TRBV7-2 and TRBJ2-7): GAGVSQSPSNKVTEKGKDVELRCDPISGHTALYWYRQSLGQGLEFLIYFQGNSAPDKSGLPSDRFSAERTGGSVSTLTIQRTQQEDSAVYLCASSLVRSSYEQYFGPGTRLTVT.

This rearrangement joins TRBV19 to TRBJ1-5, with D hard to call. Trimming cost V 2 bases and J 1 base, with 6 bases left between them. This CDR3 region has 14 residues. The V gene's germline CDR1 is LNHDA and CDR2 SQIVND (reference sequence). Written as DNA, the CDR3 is TGTGCCAGTAGTATATTAATAAGCAATCAGCCCCAGCATTTT. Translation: CASSILISNQPQHF.

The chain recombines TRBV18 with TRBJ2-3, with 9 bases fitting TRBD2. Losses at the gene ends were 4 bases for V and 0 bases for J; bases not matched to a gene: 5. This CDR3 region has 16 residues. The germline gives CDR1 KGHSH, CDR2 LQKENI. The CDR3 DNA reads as TGTGCCAGCTCACGGCCGAGCGGGGGGAGCACAGATACGCAGTATTTT. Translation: CASSRPSGGSTDTQYF.

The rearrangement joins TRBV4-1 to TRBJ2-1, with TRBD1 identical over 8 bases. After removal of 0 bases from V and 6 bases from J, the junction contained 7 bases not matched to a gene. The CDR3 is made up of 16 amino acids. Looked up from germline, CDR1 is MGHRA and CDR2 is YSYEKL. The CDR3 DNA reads TGCGCCAGCAGCCAAGATTGGTACCAGGGGGCCAATGAGCAGTTCTTC. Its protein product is CASSQDWYQGANEQFF.

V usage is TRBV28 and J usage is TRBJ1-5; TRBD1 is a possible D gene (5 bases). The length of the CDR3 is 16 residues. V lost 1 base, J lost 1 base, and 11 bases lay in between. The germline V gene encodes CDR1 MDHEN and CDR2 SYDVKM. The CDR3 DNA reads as TGTGCCAGCAGTTTATTAACCGGGGGGAGCAATCAGCCCCAGCATTTT. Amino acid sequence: CASSLLTGGSNQPQHF.

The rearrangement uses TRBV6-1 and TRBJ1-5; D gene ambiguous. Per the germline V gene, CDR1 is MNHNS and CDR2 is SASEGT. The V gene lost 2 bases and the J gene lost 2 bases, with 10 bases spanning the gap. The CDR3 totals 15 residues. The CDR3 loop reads CASSESRRGNQPQHF. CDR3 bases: TGTGCCAGCAGTGAATCGAGGAGGGGCAATCAGCCCCAGCATTTT.

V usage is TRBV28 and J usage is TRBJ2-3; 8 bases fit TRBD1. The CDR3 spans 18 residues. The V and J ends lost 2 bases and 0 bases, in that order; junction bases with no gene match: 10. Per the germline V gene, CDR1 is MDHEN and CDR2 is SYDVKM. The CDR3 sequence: CASSLEVRGRESTDTQYF. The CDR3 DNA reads TGTGCCAGCAGTTTAGAGGTCAGGGGGCGCGAAAGCACAGATACGCAGTATTTT.

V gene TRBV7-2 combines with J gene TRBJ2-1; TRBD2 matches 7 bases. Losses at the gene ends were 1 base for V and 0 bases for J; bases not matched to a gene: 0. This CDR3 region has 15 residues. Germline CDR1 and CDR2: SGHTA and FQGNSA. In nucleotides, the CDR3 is TGTGCCAGCAGCTTAGGACTAGCCTCCTACAATGAGCAGTTCTTC. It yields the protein CASSLGLASYNEQFF. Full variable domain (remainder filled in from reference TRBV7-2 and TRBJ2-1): GAGVSQSPSNKVTEKGKDVELRCDPISGHTALYWYRQSLGQGLEFLIYFQGNSAPDKSGLPSDRFSAERTGGSVSTLTIQRTQQEDSAVYLCASSLGLASYNEQFFGPGTRLTVL.

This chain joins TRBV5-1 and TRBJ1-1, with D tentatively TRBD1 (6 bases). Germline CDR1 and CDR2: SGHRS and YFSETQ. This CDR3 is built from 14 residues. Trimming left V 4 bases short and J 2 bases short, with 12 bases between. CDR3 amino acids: CASSPWGGNTEAFF. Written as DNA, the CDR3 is TGCGCCAGCAGCCCTTGGGGGGGCAACACTGAAGCTTTCTTT.

The CDR3 DNA sequence: TGCGCCACCCCGGGACTAGCGGGGGGTAGGCCCACAGATACGCAGTATTTT. Protein: CATPGLAGGRPTDTQYF. The V and J genes are TRBV5-1 and TRBJ2-3; 15 bases are a match to TRBD2. Germline CDR1 reads SGHRS; CDR2 reads YFSETQ. The V gene end was trimmed by 9 bases and the J gene end by 2 bases; junction bases not matched to a gene: 10. The CDR3 has 17 residues.

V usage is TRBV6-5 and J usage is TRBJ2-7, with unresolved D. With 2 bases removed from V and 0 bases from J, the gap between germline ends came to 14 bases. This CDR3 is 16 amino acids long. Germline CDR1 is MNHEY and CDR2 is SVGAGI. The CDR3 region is CASSYTYMAVSYEQYF. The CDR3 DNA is TGTGCCAGCAGTTACACCTATATGGCGGTCTCCTACGAGCAGTACTTC.

In DNA form, the CDR3 reads TGTGCCAGCAGCCTAAGACTAGCGGGGGGAGATACGCAGTATTTT. This gives the protein CASSLRLAGGDTQYF. The chain is built from TRBV5-4 and TRBJ2-3, with 13 bases identical to TRBD2. In germline, CDR1 is SGHNT, CDR2 YYREEE (reference sequence). The CDR3 runs 15 residues. V shed 4 bases and J 5 bases; nucleotides not matched to a gene: 4. Combining the CDR3 with reference TRBV5-4 and TRBJ2-3 gives the whole variable domain ETGVTQSPTHLIKTRGQQVTLRCSSQSGHNTVSWYQQALGQGPQFIFQYYREEENGRGNFPPRFSGLQFPNYSSELNVNALELDDSALYLCASSLRLAGGDTQYFGPGTRLTVL.

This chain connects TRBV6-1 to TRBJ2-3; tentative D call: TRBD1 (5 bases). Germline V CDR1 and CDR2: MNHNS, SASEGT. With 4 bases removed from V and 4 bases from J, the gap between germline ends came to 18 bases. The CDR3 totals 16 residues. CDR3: CASSGGSYIRADTQYF. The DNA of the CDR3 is TGTGCCAGCAGTGGAGGATCTTACATCAGGGCAGATACGCAGTATTTT.

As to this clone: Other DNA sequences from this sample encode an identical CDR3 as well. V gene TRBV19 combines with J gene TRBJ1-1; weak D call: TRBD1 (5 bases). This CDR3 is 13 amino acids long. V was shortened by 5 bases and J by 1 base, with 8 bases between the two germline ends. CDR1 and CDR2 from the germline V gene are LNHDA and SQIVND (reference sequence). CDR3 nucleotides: TGTGCCAGTAGTTTAACAGGGAACACTGAAGCTTTCTTT. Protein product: CASSLTGNTEAFF.

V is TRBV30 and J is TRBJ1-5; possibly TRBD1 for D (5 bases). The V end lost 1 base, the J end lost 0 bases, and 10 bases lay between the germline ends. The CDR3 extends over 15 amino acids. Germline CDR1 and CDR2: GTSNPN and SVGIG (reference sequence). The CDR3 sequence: CAWSEGLTSNQPQHF. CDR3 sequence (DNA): TGTGCCTGGAGTGAGGGACTTACTAGCAATCAGCCCCAGCATTTT.

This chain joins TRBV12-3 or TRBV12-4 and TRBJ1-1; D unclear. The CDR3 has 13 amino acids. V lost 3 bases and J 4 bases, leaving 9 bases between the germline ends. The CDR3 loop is CASSFWEGTEAFF. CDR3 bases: TGTGCCAGCAGTTTTTGGGAGGGCACTGAAGCTTTCTTT.

The CDR3 reads CASRQTGSSYNEQFF. The DNA for the CDR3 is TGTGCCAGCAGGCAGACAGGGTCTTCCTACAATGAGCAGTTCTTC. The rearrangement uses TRBV3-1 (or the pseudogene TRBV3-2) and TRBJ2-1; 7 bases fit TRBD1. The V and J ends lost 6 bases and 1 base, in that order; junction bases with no gene match: 6. CDR3 length: 15 residues. Germline lookup yields CDR1 LGHDT and CDR2 YNNKEL (reference sequence).

CDR3 sequence (DNA): TGTGCCACCAGCAGAGAGCCCACAGGGTGGAATGGCTACACCTTC. Its translation: CATSREPTGWNGYTF. The chain joins TRBV15 to TRBJ1-2; D may be TRBD1 (6 bases). The germline CDR1 and CDR2 sequences are LNHNV and YYDKDF (reference sequence). The CDR3 is made up of 15 amino acids. V lost 0 bases and J lost 6, with 14 bases in between.